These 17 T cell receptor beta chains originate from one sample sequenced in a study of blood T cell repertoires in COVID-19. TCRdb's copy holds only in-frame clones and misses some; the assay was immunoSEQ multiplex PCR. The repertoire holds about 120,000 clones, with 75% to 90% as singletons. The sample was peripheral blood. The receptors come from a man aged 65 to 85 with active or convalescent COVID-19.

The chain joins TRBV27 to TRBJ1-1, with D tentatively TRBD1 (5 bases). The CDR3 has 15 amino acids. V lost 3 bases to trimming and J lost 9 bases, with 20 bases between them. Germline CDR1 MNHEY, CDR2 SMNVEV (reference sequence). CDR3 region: CASSFGLGQAEKAFF. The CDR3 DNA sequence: TGTGCCAGCAGTTTCGGACTAGGACAAGCAGAAAAAGCTTTCTTT.

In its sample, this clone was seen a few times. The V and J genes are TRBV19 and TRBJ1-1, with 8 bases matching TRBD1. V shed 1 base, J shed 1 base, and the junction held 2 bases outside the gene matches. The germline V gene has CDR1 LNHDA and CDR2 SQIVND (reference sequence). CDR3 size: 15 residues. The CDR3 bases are TGTGCCAGTAGTATAGGGGGGACAGGGAACACTGAAGCTTTCTTT. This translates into CASSIGGTGNTEAFF. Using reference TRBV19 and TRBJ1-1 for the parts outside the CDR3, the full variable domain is DGGITQSPKYLFRKEGQNVTLSCEQNLNHDAMYWYRQDPGQGLRLIYYSQIVNDFQKGDIAEGYSVSREKKESFPLTVTSAQKNPTAFYLCASSIGGTGNTEAFFGQGTRLTVV.

The CDR3 spells CASSQGIGQPQHF. The CDR3 region has the DNA TGCGCCAGCAGCCAGGGGATCGGGCAGCCCCAGCATTTT. This chain links TRBV10-1 with TRBJ1-5; a weak D match, TRBD1 (6 bases). CDR3 length: 13 amino acids. Germline V CDR1 and CDR2: WNHNN, SYGVQD (reference sequence). Trimming cost V 6 bases and J 7 bases, with 13 bases left between them.

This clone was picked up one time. The DNA of the CDR3 is TGTGCCAGCAGCCAGGGACTAGCGGGAGTGTCCAACGAGCAGTACTTC. As protein: CASSQGLAGVSNEQYF. The V call is TRBV4-2, the J call TRBJ2-7; TRBD2 aligns across 14 bases. This CDR3 region has 16 residues. In germline, CDR1 is LGHNA, CDR2 YNFKEQ. Unmatched junction bases numbered 6, after V lost 3 bases and J lost 5 bases.

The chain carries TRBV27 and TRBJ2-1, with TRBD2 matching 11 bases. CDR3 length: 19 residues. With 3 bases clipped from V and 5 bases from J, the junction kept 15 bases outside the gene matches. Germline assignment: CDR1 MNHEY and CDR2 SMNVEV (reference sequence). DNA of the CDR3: TGTGCCAGCAGTTTCGAACCCCCCGGACTAGCGGGCGGGAACAATGAGCAGTTCTTC. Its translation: CASSFEPPGLAGGNNEQFF.

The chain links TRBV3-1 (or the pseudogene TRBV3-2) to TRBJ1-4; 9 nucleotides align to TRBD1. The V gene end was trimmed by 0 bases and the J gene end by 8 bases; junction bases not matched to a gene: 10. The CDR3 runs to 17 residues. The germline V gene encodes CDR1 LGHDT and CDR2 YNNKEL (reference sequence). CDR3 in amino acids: CASSQDRGGTGQEKLFF. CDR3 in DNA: TGTGCCAGCAGCCAAGATAGGGGAGGGACAGGGCAGGAAAAACTGTTTTTT.

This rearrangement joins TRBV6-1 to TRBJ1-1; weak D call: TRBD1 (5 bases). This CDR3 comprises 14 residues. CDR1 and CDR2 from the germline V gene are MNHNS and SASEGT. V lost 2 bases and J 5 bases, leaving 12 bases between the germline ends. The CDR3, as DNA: TGTGCCAGCAGTGAACGGGCAGGGTGGACTGAAGCTTTCTTT. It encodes CASSERAGWTEAFF.

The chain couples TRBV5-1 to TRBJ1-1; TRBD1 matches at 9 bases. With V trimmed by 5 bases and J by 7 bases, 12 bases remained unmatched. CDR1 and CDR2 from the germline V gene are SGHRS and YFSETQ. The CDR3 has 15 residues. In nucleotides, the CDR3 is TGCGCCAGCAGTCGTTTACAGGGGGCGCCAAATGAAGCTTTCTTT. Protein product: CASSRLQGAPNEAFF.

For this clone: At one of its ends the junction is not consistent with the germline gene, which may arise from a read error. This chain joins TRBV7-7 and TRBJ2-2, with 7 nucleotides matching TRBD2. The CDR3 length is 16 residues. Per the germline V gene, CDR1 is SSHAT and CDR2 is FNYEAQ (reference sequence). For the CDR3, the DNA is TGTGCTAGCAGCCCACCCGGGGGGACGAACACCGGGGAGCTGTTTTTT. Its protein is CASSPPGGTNTGELFF.

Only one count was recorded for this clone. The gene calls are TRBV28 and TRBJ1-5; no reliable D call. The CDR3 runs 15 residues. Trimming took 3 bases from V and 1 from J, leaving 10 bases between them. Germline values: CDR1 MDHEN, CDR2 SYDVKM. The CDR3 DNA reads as TGTGCCAGCAGTTTCTCCCAGGTGAGCAATCAGCCCCAGCATTTT. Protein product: CASSFSQVSNQPQHF.

CDR3 sequence: CASSGPSGQNNYGYTF. The CDR3 DNA reads TGTGCCAGCAGTGGCCCGTCGGGACAGAATAACTATGGCTACACCTTC. The V gene is TRBV2, the J gene TRBJ1-2; 7 positions agree with TRBD1. There are 16 residues in the CDR3. Germline lookup yields CDR1 SNHLY and CDR2 FYNNEI. The V gene end was trimmed by 4 bases and the J gene end by 1 base; junction bases not matched to a gene: 9.

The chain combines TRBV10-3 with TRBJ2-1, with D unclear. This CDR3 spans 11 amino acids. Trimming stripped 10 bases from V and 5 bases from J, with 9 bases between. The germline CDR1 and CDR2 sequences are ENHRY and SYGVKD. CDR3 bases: TGTGCCACCCGACTGAACAATGAGCAGTTCTTC. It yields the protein CATRLNNEQFF.

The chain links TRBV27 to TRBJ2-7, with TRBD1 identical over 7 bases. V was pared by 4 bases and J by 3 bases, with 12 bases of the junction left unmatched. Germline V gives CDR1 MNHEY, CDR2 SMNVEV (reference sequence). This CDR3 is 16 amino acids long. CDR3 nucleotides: TGTGCCAGCAGTTGGCGGACAGGCCTCCCGGACTACGAGCAGTACTTC. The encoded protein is CASSWRTGLPDYEQYF.

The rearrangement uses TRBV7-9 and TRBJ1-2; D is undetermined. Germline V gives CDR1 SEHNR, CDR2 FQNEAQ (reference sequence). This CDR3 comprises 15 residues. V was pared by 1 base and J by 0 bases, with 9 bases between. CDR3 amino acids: CASSLGPATNYGYTF. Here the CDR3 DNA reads TGTGCCAGCAGCTTAGGGCCAGCGACTAACTATGGCTACACCTTC.

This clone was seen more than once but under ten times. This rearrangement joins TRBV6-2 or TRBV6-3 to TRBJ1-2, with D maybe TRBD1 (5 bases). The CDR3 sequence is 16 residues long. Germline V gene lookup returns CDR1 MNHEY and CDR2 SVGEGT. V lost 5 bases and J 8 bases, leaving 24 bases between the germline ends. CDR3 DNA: TGTGCCAGCAGTCCCCCAGATCACGTCCAGGGTGGCGGCTACACCTTC. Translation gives CASSPPDHVQGGGYTF.

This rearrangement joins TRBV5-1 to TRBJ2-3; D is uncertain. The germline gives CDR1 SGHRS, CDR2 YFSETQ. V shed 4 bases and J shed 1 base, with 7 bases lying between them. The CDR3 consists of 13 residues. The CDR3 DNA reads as TGCGCCAGCAGCGAACAGCGCACAGATACGCAGTATTTT. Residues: CASSEQRTDTQYF.

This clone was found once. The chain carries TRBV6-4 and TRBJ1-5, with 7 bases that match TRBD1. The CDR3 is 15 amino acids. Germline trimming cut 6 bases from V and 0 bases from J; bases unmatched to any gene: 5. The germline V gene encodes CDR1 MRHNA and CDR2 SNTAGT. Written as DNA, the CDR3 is TGTGCCAGCAGAGGGGACAGCTATAGCAATCAGCCCCAGCATTTT. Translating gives CASRGDSYSNQPQHF.